These 9 T cell receptor beta chains were all obtained from the same sample, sequenced in a study of shared T cell receptors in the human thymus. Sequencing used immunoSEQ multiplex PCR; TCRdb keeps in-frame clones, though not all of them. The sample contains hundreds of thousands of clones, 70% to 90% of which appear only once. This same sample was also part of a study on human thymus T cells.

Material for sequencing was thymocytes. The receptors come from a boy under two years old with a congenital heart defect.

As DNA, the CDR3 is TGTGCCAGCAGCTTGCTGAATTCGGGCACAGATACGCAGTATTTT. Translated: CASSLLNSGTDTQYF. The rearrangement joins TRBV5-6 to TRBJ2-3; D gene unclear. Germline CDR1 reads SGHDT; CDR2 reads YYEEEE. This CDR3 is 15 amino acids long. V was shortened by 1 base and J by 1 base, with 10 bases between the two germline ends.

The chain couples TRBV12-5 to TRBJ1-1; D perhaps matches TRBD1 (5 bases). V lost 4 bases and J 7 bases, leaving 16 bases between the germline ends. Looked up from germline, CDR1 is LGHNT and CDR2 is FRNRAP. This CDR3 comprises 14 residues. The CDR3 DNA is TGTGCTAGTGGTTCCTCCGTTCAGGACAATGAAGCTTTCTTT. It translates to CASGSSVQDNEAFF.

The count of this clone is one. V usage is TRBV10-1 and J usage is TRBJ1-3; tentatively, D is TRBD1 (5 bases). The V and J ends lost 8 bases and 0 bases respectively, with 14 bases between them. Germline V gives CDR1 WNHNN, CDR2 SYGVQD (reference sequence). The CDR3 spans 15 residues. CDR3 in DNA: TGCGCCAGCCAAAAGGACACCACCTCTGGAAACACCATATATTTT. Protein product: CASQKDTTSGNTIYF.

The rearrangement joins TRBV4-3 to TRBJ1-5, with TRBD1 identical over 8 bases. The trim removed 0 bases at V and 7 bases at J, leaving 8 bases unmatched. The germline gives CDR1 LGHNA, CDR2 YSLEER. The CDR3 length is 16 residues. The CDR3 region has the DNA TGCGCCAGCAGCCAAGAAGTGACAGGGGTAACCCAGCCCCAGCATTTT. The encoded protein is CASSQEVTGVTQPQHF.

The chain has TRBV20-1 and TRBJ2-1; perhaps TRBD1 as D (5 bases). V gave up 3 bases and J gave up 7 bases, with 7 bases separating them. The CDR3 is 11 amino acids. CDR1 is DFQATT, CDR2 SNEGSKA, per germline (reference sequence). CDR3 loop: CSASKGNEQFF. CDR3 nucleotides: TGCAGTGCTAGTAAGGGGAATGAGCAGTTCTTC.

This clone was counted once. This rearrangement joins TRBV7-2 to TRBJ2-7; TRBD1 matches 8 bases. The V gene's germline CDR1 is SGHTA and CDR2 FQGNSA. The CDR3 spans 14 residues. V gave up 4 bases and J gave up 5 bases; unmatched junction bases: 7. CDR3 sequence (DNA): TGTGCCAGCAGCTCCCGGGACAGGCTCCACGAGCAGTACTTC. Its translation: CASSSRDRLHEQYF.

Only one count was recorded for this clone. The chain uses TRBV28 and TRBJ2-4; D is unclear. Trimming removed 6 bases at V and 0 bases at J, with 6 bases between. Per germline, CDR1 MDHEN and CDR2 SYDVKM. The CDR3 loop spans 13 amino acids. CDR3 amino acids: CASSRVAKNIQYF. DNA of the CDR3: TGTGCCAGCAGCCGGGTAGCCAAAAACATTCAGTACTTC.

The chain's CDR3 is CASSPPGQEFEQYF. CDR3 coding DNA: TGTGCCAGCAGTCCCCCGGGACAGGAATTCGAGCAGTACTTC. This chain joins TRBV28 and TRBJ2-7, with 8 nucleotides matching TRBD1. Germline CDR1 and CDR2: MDHEN and SYDVKM. The CDR3 contains 14 residues. V dropped 5 bases and J dropped 6; count of bases not matched to a gene: 9.

The chain joins TRBV2 to TRBJ1-5; no reliable D call. CDR1 is SNHLY, CDR2 FYNNEI, per germline. Trimming took 3 bases from V and 0 from J, leaving 9 bases between them. The CDR3 has 15 amino acids. CDR3 loop: CASSDADYSNQPQHF. CDR3 DNA sequence: TGTGCCAGCAGTGACGCAGATTATAGCAATCAGCCCCAGCATTTT.